The 21 T cell receptor beta chains below all came from one sample that was sequenced in a study of CD8+ T cells in alopecia areata. RNA was extracted and reverse transcribed into cDNA as the sequencing template. Assay used: immunoSEQ multiplex PCR; TCRdb lists only in-frame clones, some missing. Among around 190,000 clones listed, 60% were seen once. Treatment in this sample: oral pan-JAK inhibitor, 5-10 mg twice daily. The input for sequencing was CD4+ T cells sorted from blood, taken at week 24, from a patient treated with tofacitinib. The receptor set was obtained from a human donor with alopecia areata.

This clone was picked up one time. This sequence joins TRBV7-8 and TRBJ2-3; D is undetermined. CDR1 SGHVS and CDR2 FQNEAQ come from the germline V gene. V gave up 5 bases and J gave up 4 bases, with 13 bases separating them. The CDR3 covers 14 residues. CDR3 loop: CASSRESTADTQYF. CDR3 DNA: TGTGCCAGCAGCCGCGAGTCGACGGCAGATACGCAGTATTTT.

Here the CDR3 reads CASSEYPDSGANVLTF. The CDR3 DNA follows: TGTGCCAGCAGTGAATATCCCGACTCTGGGGCCAACGTCCTGACTTTC. This rearrangement joins TRBV25-1 to TRBJ2-6, with no clear D. This CDR3 contains 16 residues. The V and J ends lost 0 bases and 0 bases respectively, with 6 bases between them. Germline V gene sequence: CDR1 MGHDK, CDR2 SYGVNS.

The rearrangement uses TRBV12-5 and TRBJ2-6; perhaps TRBD1 as D (6 bases). The length of the CDR3 is 17 residues. Trimming left V 7 bases short and J 2 bases short, with 18 bases between. In germline, CDR1 is LGHNT, CDR2 FRNRAP. Written as DNA, the CDR3 is TGTGCTAGTGCCCCGGACAGTGTAGTTACTGGGGCCAACGTCCTGACTTTC. Residues: CASAPDSVVTGANVLTF.

This clone was observed a few times. The V gene is TRBV21-1, the J gene TRBJ2-5; the table calls TRBD1, which could not be checked here. TRBV21-1 has pseudogene status. The CDR3 totals 13 residues. The CDR3 nucleotides read TGTGCCAGCAGCAAAGGATCAGGGGGAACCCAGTACTTC. Amino acid sequence: CASSKGSGGTQYF.

V usage is TRBV29-1 and J usage is TRBJ2-1; TRBD1 agrees at 12 bases. V shed 4 bases, J shed 10 bases, and the junction held 5 bases outside the gene matches. Germline CDR1 reads SQVTM; CDR2 reads ANQGSEA. The CDR3 has 13 residues. The CDR3, as DNA: TGCAGCGTTGCCGGGACAGGGGGCCGCGAGCAGTTCTTC. This encodes CSVAGTGGREQFF.

The rearrangement uses TRBV30 and TRBJ1-6, with a possible D match to TRBD1 (6 bases). The V end was cut by 1 base, the J end by 9 bases, with 10 bases between. The CDR3 loop spans 13 amino acids. The germline gives CDR1 GTSNPN, CDR2 SVGIG (reference sequence). CDR3 coding DNA: TGTGCCTGGAGTGCAAACAGGGTTTCACCCCTCCACTTT. It translates to CAWSANRVSPLHF.

J is TRBJ2-3 and V is TRBV12-5, with unresolved D. Germline loops: CDR1 LGHNT, CDR2 FRNRAP. CDR3 length: 14 residues. Trimming took 1 base from V and 8 from J, leaving 13 bases between them. The CDR3 is CASGLGQLLGTQYF. The CDR3 DNA reads TGTGCTAGTGGTTTGGGGCAGCTGTTGGGTACGCAGTATTTT.

The gene calls are TRBV27 and TRBJ1-2; D may be TRBD1 (5 bases). The V end lost 6 bases, the J end lost 5 bases, and 16 bases lay between the germline ends. CDR1 is MNHEY and CDR2 is SMNVEV in the germline V gene (reference sequence). This CDR3 has 14 residues. DNA for the CDR3: TGTGCCAGCAGAATACTTAGGGACGGATATGGCTACACCTTC. Translating it yields CASRILRDGYGYTF.

The V gene is TRBV30, the J gene TRBJ1-1, with D maybe TRBD1 (6 bases). V lost 4 bases, J lost 0 bases, and 15 bases lay in between. The CDR3 covers 15 residues. Germline assignment: CDR1 GTSNPN and CDR2 SVGIG (reference sequence). The CDR3 DNA follows: TGTGCCTGGACTACAGGGAACCCTATGAACACTGAAGCTTTCTTT. Its translation is CAWTTGNPMNTEAFF. Full variable domain (rest looked up from reference TRBV30 and TRBJ1-1): SQTIHQWPATLVQPVGSPLSLECTVEGTSNPNLYWYRQAAGRGLQLLFYSVGIGQISSEVPQNLSASRPQDRQFILSSKKLLLSDSGFYLCAWTTGNPMNTEAFFGQGTRLTVV.

In its sample, this clone was seen a few times. Other DNA sequences in this specimen translate into the identical CDR3. The CDR3, as DNA: TGCAGCGTTCGGGGGGGAAACACTGAAGCTTTCTTT. Its protein product is CSVRGGNTEAFF. The rearrangement joins TRBV29-1 to TRBJ1-1; D is perhaps TRBD1 (5 bases). In germline, CDR1 is SQVTM, CDR2 ANQGSEA. This CDR3 has 12 residues. Trimming stripped 5 bases from V and 2 bases from J, with 9 bases between.

This rearrangement joins TRBV28 to TRBJ1-2; D is unclear. Germline V gene sequence: CDR1 MDHEN, CDR2 SYDVKM. The V and J ends lost 2 bases and 2 bases respectively, with 12 bases between them. The CDR3 loop spans 15 amino acids. Here the CDR3 DNA reads TGTGCCAGCAGTTTACAAACCTATACCAACTATGGCTACACCTTC. As protein: CASSLQTYTNYGYTF.

V and J are TRBV5-1 and TRBJ1-2; TRBD1 might be the D (5 bases). The CDR3 contains 16 residues. Germline V lookup: CDR1 SGHRS, CDR2 YFSETQ. V dropped 5 bases and J dropped 0 bases, with 17 bases sitting between them. CDR3 sequence: CASSRDGTASNYGYTF. CDR3 nucleotide sequence: TGCGCCAGCAGTCGGGACGGGACGGCTTCTAACTATGGCTACACCTTC.

The CDR3 DNA is TGCGCCAGCAGCTTCGAGGGGTACGAGCAGTACTTC. Translation: CASSFEGYEQYF. The V and J genes are TRBV5-1 and TRBJ2-7; D tentatively reads TRBD1 or TRBD2 (5 bases each). Germline V gene lookup returns CDR1 SGHRS and CDR2 YFSETQ. V was trimmed by 2 bases and J by 4 bases, leaving 7 bases between them. CDR3 length: 12 residues.

This clone was counted a few times. The rearrangement joins TRBV10-3 to TRBJ2-7, with 10 bases lining up with TRBD1. Germline CDR1 ENHRY, CDR2 SYGVKD. J gave up 6 bases and V 10 bases, and 12 bases lay outside the gene matches. The CDR3 length is 14 residues. The CDR3 DNA reads TGTGCCACGGCCCCAGGGACAGGGGCCTCCGAGCAGTACTTC. This codes for CATAPGTGASEQYF.

The V call is TRBV5-1, the J call TRBJ2-3; weak D call: TRBD1 (5 bases). The CDR3 length is 15 residues. Germline values: CDR1 SGHRS, CDR2 YFSETQ. Trimming removed 2 bases at V and 2 bases at J, with 12 bases between. The CDR3: CASSFQGLNTDTQYF. CDR3 DNA: TGCGCCAGCAGCTTTCAGGGCCTAAACACAGATACGCAGTATTTT.

This clone was seen more than once but under ten times. The V gene is TRBV7-3, the J gene TRBJ2-1; 16 bases line up with TRBD2. V dropped 2 bases and J dropped 8; count of bases not matched to a gene: 0. The CDR3 extends over 15 amino acids. Germline lookup yields CDR1 SGHTA and CDR2 FQGTGA. The CDR3 DNA follows: TGTGCCAGCAGCTTAGGGACTAGCGGGGGGGATGAGCAGTTCTTC. It specifies CASSLGTSGGDEQFF.

The chain links TRBV7-2 to TRBJ2-4, with D possibly TRBD2 on 6 matching bases. Germline V gives CDR1 SGHTA, CDR2 FQGNSA. This CDR3 has 15 residues. The V end lost 5 bases, the J end lost 3 bases, and 14 bases lay between the germline ends. The CDR3 DNA follows: TGTGCCAGCAGCCGTTCCGGGGGAGGCAAAAACATTCAGTACTTC. Protein: CASSRSGGGKNIQYF.

This sequence joins TRBV7-2 and TRBJ1-6, with D perhaps matching TRBD1 (5 bases). The V gene lost 1 base and the J gene lost 14 bases, with 15 bases spanning the gap. This CDR3 comprises 14 residues. CDR1 and CDR2 (germline): SGHTA, FQGNSA. The CDR3 region is CASSLGQGGEALHF. The CDR3 nucleotides read TGTGCCAGCAGCTTAGGCCAGGGTGGTGAGGCCCTCCACTTT.

The chain uses TRBV29-1 and TRBJ1-6; 9 nucleotides align to TRBD1. From germline, CDR1 is SQVTM and CDR2 ANQGSEA. This CDR3 contains 15 residues. The V gene end was trimmed by 5 bases and the J gene end by 7 bases; junction bases not matched to a gene: 9. This chain's CDR3 is CSVQTGGAGNSPLHF. The CDR3 DNA is TGCAGCGTTCAAACAGGGGGCGCGGGGAATTCACCCCTCCACTTT.

The rearrangement joins TRBV10-2 to TRBJ2-7, with TRBD1 identical over 7 bases. Trimming at V came to 2 bases and at J to 2 bases, leaving 3 bases not matched to a gene. Germline CDR1 reads WSHSY; CDR2 reads SAAADI. The CDR3 extends over 14 amino acids. The CDR3 nucleotides read TGCGCCAGCAGTGAGACAGGGGTCGCCTACGAGCAGTACTTC. As protein: CASSETGVAYEQYF.

This chain links TRBV27 with TRBJ2-3; D is undetermined. The V gene lost 5 bases and the J gene lost 0 bases, with 15 bases spanning the gap. The CDR3 is 16 residues long. Germline V gene sequence: CDR1 MNHEY, CDR2 SMNVEV (reference sequence). The CDR3 DNA follows: TGTGCCAGCAGTCGATTTACACCCGCTAGCACAGATACGCAGTATTTT. Protein: CASSRFTPASTDTQYF.